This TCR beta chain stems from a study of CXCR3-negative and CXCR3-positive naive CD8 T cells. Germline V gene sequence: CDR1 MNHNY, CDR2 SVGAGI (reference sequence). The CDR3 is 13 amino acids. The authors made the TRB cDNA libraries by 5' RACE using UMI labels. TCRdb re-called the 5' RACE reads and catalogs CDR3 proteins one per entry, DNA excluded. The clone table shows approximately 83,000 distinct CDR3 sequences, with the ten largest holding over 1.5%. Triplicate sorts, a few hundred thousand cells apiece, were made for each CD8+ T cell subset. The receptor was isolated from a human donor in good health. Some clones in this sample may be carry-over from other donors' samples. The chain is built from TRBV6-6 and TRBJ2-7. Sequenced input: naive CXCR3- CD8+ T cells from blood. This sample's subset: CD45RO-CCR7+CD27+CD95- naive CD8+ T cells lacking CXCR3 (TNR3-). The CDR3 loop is CASSYSPLYEQYF.